The next 26 T cell receptor beta chains were all read from a single sample in a study of Graves' ophthalmopathy and Graves' hyperthyroidism. Investigators amplified TCR beta CDR3 regions from RNA transcripts. The workflow started with a first-round RT-PCR run with HTBI primers and then moved on to a second-round multiplex PCR. Each CDR3 protein is one row after TCRdb ran MiXCR on the multiplex PCR reads. Among around 1,000,000 distinct CDR3 sequences listed, about two fifths were seen once. Sequenced input: peripheral blood or thyroid tissue (not recorded which). These receptors were obtained from an adult man with Graves' hyperthyroidism.

The sample holds many counts of this clonotype. The chain carries TRBV15 and TRBJ2-5; tentatively, D is TRBD2 (6 bases). Trimming shortened V by 4 bases and J by 3 bases, and 12 bases separated the two germline ends. CDR3 length equals 14 residues. Looked up from germline, CDR1 is LNHNV and CDR2 is YYDKDF (reference sequence). CDR3: CATSTDGGEETQYF. In DNA form, the CDR3 reads TGTGCCACCAGCACGGATGGCGGGGAAGAGACCCAGTACTTC. The whole variable domain, filled in from reference TRBV15 and TRBJ2-5, reads DAMVIQNPRYQVTQFGKPVTLSCSQTLNHNVMYWYQQKSSQAPKLLFHYYDKDFNNEADTPDNFQSRRPNTSFCFLDIRSPGLGDTAMYLCATSTDGGEETQYFGPGTRLLVL.

The genes are TRBV29-1 and TRBJ1-2; TRBD1 might be the D (6 bases). Germline CDR1 and CDR2: SQVTM and ANQGSEA. This CDR3 is built from 12 residues. V gave up 3 bases and J gave up 8 bases, with 13 bases separating them. The CDR3 loop reads CSVEGAGSGYTF. The CDR3 DNA reads as TGCAGCGTTGAGGGGGCAGGGTCCGGCTACACCTTC.

In its sample, this clonotype was seen many times. V and J are TRBV5-5 and TRBJ1-6; 7 bases are shared with TRBD1. From germline, CDR1 is SGHKS and CDR2 YYEKEE (reference sequence). The CDR3 spans 17 residues. Trimming took 0 bases from V and 9 from J; bases not matched to a gene: 12. This CDR3 reads CASSLADRFTLFSPLHF. The DNA of the CDR3 is TGTGCCAGCAGCTTGGCGGACAGGTTCACTCTCTTTTCACCCCTCCACTTT.

This clonotype was seen only a few times. CDR3 region: CASSLPDRGYSNQPQHF. In nucleotides, the CDR3 is TGTGCCAGCAGTTTGCCGGACAGGGGATATAGCAATCAGCCCCAGCATTTT. The gene calls are TRBV6-1 and TRBJ1-5; 9 bases align to TRBD1. Trimming at V came to 5 bases and at J to 0 bases, leaving 8 bases not matched to a gene. This CDR3 is built from 17 residues. Per germline, CDR1 MNHNS and CDR2 SASEGT.

This clonotype was found a few times. This chain uses TRBV19 with TRBJ2-2; the D gene could be TRBD1 or TRBD2 (6 bases each). Trimming removed 3 bases at V and 13 bases at J, with 12 bases between. Germline assignment: CDR1 LNHDA and CDR2 SQIVND (reference sequence). This CDR3 is built from 12 residues. As DNA, the CDR3 is TGTGCCAGTAGTATTTACGGGGGCGCGCTGTTTTTT. Translated: CASSIYGGALFF.

This clonotype was detected only a few times. One end of the junction varies from germline; a read error may be responsible. V is TRBV20-1 and J is TRBJ2-7; no firm D call. Germline V lookup: CDR1 DFQATT, CDR2 SNEGSKA (reference sequence). This CDR3 region has 14 residues. CDR3: CSAGDPFEVRGQYF. In DNA form, the CDR3 reads TGCAGTGCTGGAGATCCATTTGAAGTACGAGGGCAGTACTTC.

The sample holds many counts of this clonotype. The chain is built from TRBV7-2 and TRBJ1-6, with D possibly being TRBD1 (6 bases). CDR3 length: 16 amino acids. Germline loops: CDR1 SGHTA, CDR2 FQGNSA. With 1 base removed from V and 8 bases from J, the gap between germline ends came to 15 bases. The CDR3: CASSLDDRLVYSPLHF. CDR3 nucleotide sequence: TGTGCCAGCAGCTTAGACGACAGGCTAGTGTATTCACCCCTCCACTTT.

This clonotype was counted ten times or more. This chain links TRBV29-1 with TRBJ2-6, with TRBD2 matching over 12 bases. Germline V gene sequence: CDR1 SQVTM, CDR2 ANQGSEA. This CDR3 region has 19 residues. Losses at the gene ends were 7 bases for V and 0 bases for J; bases not matched to a gene: 13. CDR3 in DNA: TGCAGCGCAGCGCAACCTACTAGCGGGAGGACCTCTGGGGCCAACGTCCTGACTTTC. Protein: CSAAQPTSGRTSGANVLTF.

The rearrangement joins TRBV7-2 to TRBJ1-2; D is uncertain. This CDR3 has 19 amino acids. Trimming cost V 0 bases and J 7 bases, with 27 bases left between them. The germline gives CDR1 SGHTA, CDR2 FQGNSA. The CDR3 here is CASSLAPHLISQPEGGYTF. The CDR3 DNA sequence: TGTGCCAGCAGCTTAGCGCCACATCTTATTTCACAGCCTGAGGGTGGCTACACCTTC.

V usage is TRBV6-5 and J usage is TRBJ2-7; 7 bases fit TRBD1. This CDR3 spans 12 amino acids. CDR1 and CDR2 from the germline V gene are MNHEY and SVGAGI. V shed 4 bases, J shed 8 bases, and the junction held 5 bases outside the gene matches. The CDR3 here is CASSSSTGKQYF. Here the CDR3 DNA reads TGTGCCAGCAGTTCCTCGACAGGGAAGCAGTACTTC.

The chain employs TRBV20-1 and TRBJ2-5; a possible D gene is TRBD2 (6 bases). V gave up 0 bases and J gave up 1 base, with 15 bases separating them. The length of the CDR3 is 16 residues. Germline CDR1 and CDR2: DFQATT and SNEGSKA (reference sequence). The CDR3 bases are TGCAGTGCTAGAGATGTCTATGACGGGGGCCAAGAGACCCAGTACTTC. Encoded protein: CSARDVYDGGQETQYF.

This clonotype was found many times. The chain combines TRBV7-2 with TRBJ2-5, with 9 bases matching TRBD1. Germline CDR1 SGHTA, CDR2 FQGNSA. Trimming removed 1 base from V and 2 bases from J; junction bases left unmatched: 5. The CDR3 spans 16 residues. The CDR3 DNA follows: TGTGCCAGCAGCTTAGGGGACAGGGTGCGACAAGAGACCCAGTACTTC. Protein: CASSLGDRVRQETQYF.

This clonotype has a count of ten or more. The chain joins TRBV6-6 to TRBJ1-6; D is unresolved. Germline CDR1 reads MNHNY; CDR2 reads SVGAGI (reference sequence). CDR3 length equals 15 residues. V was cut by 4 bases and J by 9 bases, with 16 bases left in between. CDR3 DNA: TGTGCCAGCAGTTCTGTGGGCTCGGTGGGTTCACCCCTCCACTTT. Amino acid sequence: CASSSVGSVGSPLHF.

The V and J genes are TRBV12-3 or TRBV12-4 and TRBJ1-4; a weak D match, TRBD1 (5 bases). There are 16 residues in the CDR3. With 2 bases removed from V and 8 bases from J, the gap between germline ends came to 18 bases. The CDR3: CASSLNEGRLWEKLFF. The CDR3 DNA reads as TGTGCCAGCAGTTTAAACGAGGGGCGATTGTGGGAAAAACTGTTTTTT.

This clonotype was seen more than once but under ten times. The chain carries TRBV7-8 and TRBJ1-1, with D possibly being TRBD1 (5 bases). The CDR3 length is 16 residues. Trimming removed 7 bases at V and 4 bases at J, with 22 bases between. Germline V CDR1 and CDR2: SGHVS, FQNEAQ. CDR3 in DNA: TGTGCCAGCACCTCGGGGCAAGCAAGACCTAGCACTGAAGCTTTCTTT. This translates into CASTSGQARPSTEAFF.

This chain uses TRBV10-3 with TRBJ2-7, with 14 positions matching TRBD2. Germline V gene sequence: CDR1 ENHRY, CDR2 SYGVKD. J was trimmed by 4 bases and V by 11 bases; bases with no gene match: 7. The CDR3 runs to 14 residues. CDR3 DNA sequence: TGTGCCGCCAGTGGGACTAGCGGGAGTTACGAGCAGTACTTC. It is translated as CAASGTSGSYEQYF.

This clonotype was detected a few times. V is TRBV18 and J is TRBJ2-7, with D perhaps matching TRBD1 or TRBD2 (5 bases each). Between the trimmed V and J ends, which lost 9 bases and 3 bases, there was a span of 15 bases. The CDR3 spans 13 residues. Germline loops: CDR1 KGHSH, CDR2 LQKENI. CDR3 sequence: CASQPRDGYEQYF. CDR3 coding DNA: TGTGCCAGTCAGCCCCGGGACGGCTACGAGCAGTACTTC.

This chain joins TRBV7-8 and TRBJ2-5; 13 positions agree with TRBD2. The CDR3 loop spans 17 amino acids. The germline V gene has CDR1 SGHVS and CDR2 FQNEAQ. Trimming at V came to 5 bases and at J to 5 bases, leaving 11 bases not matched to a gene. The CDR3 DNA reads TGTGCCAGCAGCCCCGGACTAGCGGGAGTCCCCGTGGAGACCCAGTACTTC. Protein: CASSPGLAGVPVETQYF.

This rearrangement joins TRBV25-1 to TRBJ1-2; D gene unclear. CDR1 is MGHDK, CDR2 SYGVNS, per germline. V lost 1 base and J lost 7, with 7 bases in between. The CDR3 runs to 12 residues. Here the CDR3 DNA reads TGTGCCAGCAGTGAATGGGAGTCTGGCTACACCTTC. Translating gives CASSEWESGYTF.

V gene TRBV5-1 combines with J gene TRBJ1-1, with 10 positions matching TRBD1. The CDR3 covers 11 residues. V shed 4 bases, J shed 14 bases, and the junction held 5 bases outside the gene matches. Germline V lookup: CDR1 SGHRS, CDR2 YFSETQ. The CDR3 is CASSRTDRGFF. The CDR3 DNA is TGCGCCAGCAGCCGGACGGACAGGGGGTTCTTT.

This clonotype was counted ten times or more. This rearrangement joins TRBV5-5 to TRBJ1-1, with TRBD1 matching over 7 bases. The V gene's germline CDR1 is SGHKS and CDR2 YYEKEE (reference sequence). The CDR3 sequence is 13 residues long. The V gene end was trimmed by 0 bases and the J gene end by 7 bases; junction bases not matched to a gene: 3. For the CDR3, the DNA is TGTGCCAGCAGCTTGGATGGGACAGTTGAAGCTTTCTTT. The encoded protein is CASSLDGTVEAFF.

The rearrangement joins TRBV25-1 to TRBJ1-4, with 7 bases fitting TRBD1. Germline CDR1 reads MGHDK; CDR2 reads SYGVNS. There are 14 residues in the CDR3. V shed 6 bases, J shed 5 bases, and the junction held 6 bases outside the gene matches. CDR3 DNA: TGTGCCAGCAGGGGGACAGCCAAGAATGAAAAACTGTTTTTT. This encodes CASRGTAKNEKLFF.

This clonotype was counted at least ten times. The gene calls are TRBV2 and TRBJ1-1, with 9 bases aligning to TRBD1. The length of the CDR3 is 16 residues. V lost 6 bases and J lost 3; bases outside the gene matches: 11. Germline V gives CDR1 SNHLY, CDR2 FYNNEI. The CDR3 reads CASSADRGVGDTEAFF. Here the CDR3 DNA reads TGTGCCAGCAGCGCCGACAGGGGGGTTGGGGACACTGAAGCTTTCTTT. Together with reference TRBV2 and TRBJ1-1, the CDR3 gives the full variable domain: EPEVTQTPSHQVTQMGQEVILRCVPISNHLYFYWYRQILGQKVEFLVSFYNNEISEKSEIFDDQFSVERPDGSNFTLKIRSTKLEDSAMYFCASSADRGVGDTEAFFGQGTRLTVV.

This clonotype has a handful of counts. The gene calls are TRBV30 and TRBJ2-7; 9 nucleotides agree with TRBD1. Losses at the gene ends were 2 bases for V and 5 bases for J; bases not matched to a gene: 7. CDR1 is GTSNPN, CDR2 SVGIG, per germline (reference sequence). The CDR3 runs to 14 residues. The CDR3 loop is CAWSPGQGIDEQYF. In DNA, the CDR3 is TGTGCCTGGAGTCCGGGACAGGGCATCGACGAGCAGTACTTC.

This clonotype has more than one count but fewer than ten. The rearrangement uses TRBV12-3 or TRBV12-4 and TRBJ2-7; 7 bases match TRBD2. CDR3 length: 14 residues. Germline trimming cut 4 bases from V and 2 bases from J; bases unmatched to any gene: 5. The CDR3 loop is CASSSAGEPYEQYF. CDR3 in DNA: TGTGCCAGCAGTTCCGCGGGAGAGCCCTACGAGCAGTACTTC.

This clonotype was found a few times. This sequence joins TRBV5-8 and TRBJ1-2, with D perhaps matching TRBD1 (6 bases). The length of the CDR3 is 14 residues. Germline values: CDR1 SGHTS, CDR2 YDEGEE. Trimming removed 0 bases from V and 6 bases from J, with 12 bases in between. CDR3 in DNA: TGTGCCAGCAGCTTGGGGGGGGGCTCTGATGGCTACACCTTC. Its translation: CASSLGGGSDGYTF.